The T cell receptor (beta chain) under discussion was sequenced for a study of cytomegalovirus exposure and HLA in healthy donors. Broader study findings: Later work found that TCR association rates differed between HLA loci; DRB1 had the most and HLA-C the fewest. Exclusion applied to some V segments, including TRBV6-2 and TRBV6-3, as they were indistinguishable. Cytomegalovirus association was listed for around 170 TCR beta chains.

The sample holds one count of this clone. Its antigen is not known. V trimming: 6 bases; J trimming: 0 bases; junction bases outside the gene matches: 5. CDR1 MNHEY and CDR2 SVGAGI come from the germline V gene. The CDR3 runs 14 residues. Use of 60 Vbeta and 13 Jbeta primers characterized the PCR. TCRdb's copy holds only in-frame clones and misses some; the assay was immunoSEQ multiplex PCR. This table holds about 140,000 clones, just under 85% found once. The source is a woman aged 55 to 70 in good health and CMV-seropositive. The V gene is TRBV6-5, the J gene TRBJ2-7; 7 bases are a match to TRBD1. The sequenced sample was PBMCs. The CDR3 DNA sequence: TGTGCCAGCAGACCCGGGACAGTCTCCTACGAGCAGTACTTC. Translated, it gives CASRPGTVSYEQYF.